This passage covers 28 T cell receptor beta chains from one sample sequenced in a study of blood T cell repertoires in COVID-19. The repertoire was sequenced with immunoSEQ multiplex PCR; TCRdb's copy has only in-frame clones and lacks some. The sample shows under 150,000 clones, roughly 84% of them seen only once. Material: PBMCs or T cells enriched from blood (not recorded which). The receptors shown here come from a woman aged 45-65 years who had been exposed to COVID-19.

This chain links TRBV20-1 with TRBJ2-5; 8 bases line up with TRBD2. The V gene end was trimmed by 8 bases and the J gene end by 5 bases; junction bases not matched to a gene: 1. The CDR3 is 10 residues long. CDR1 is DFQATT and CDR2 is SNEGSKA in the germline V gene (reference sequence). CDR3 coding DNA: TGCAGTCCGGGGGGGGAGACCCAGTACTTC. This codes for CSPGGETQYF.

The J gene is TRBJ1-1, the V gene TRBV19; 8 bases align to TRBD1. Losses at the gene ends were 5 bases for V and 4 bases for J; bases not matched to a gene: 15. CDR1 is LNHDA, CDR2 SQIVND, per germline (reference sequence). This CDR3 has 17 amino acids. The DNA of the CDR3 is TGTGCCAGTAGTCCGTCGGGGTCAGGACAGGGTCTCACTGAAGCTTTCTTT. Its translation is CASSPSGSGQGLTEAFF.

This clone was seen just once. The rearrangement uses TRBV7-9 and TRBJ2-3; D not resolved. The V gene lost 5 bases and the J gene lost 10 bases, with 13 bases spanning the gap. The CDR3 is 12 residues long. Germline V gene data show CDR1 as SEHNR and CDR2 as FQNEAQ (reference sequence). The DNA of the CDR3 is TGTGCCAGCAGCCCGATGGCCCGGGCGCAGTATTTT. Protein sequence: CASSPMARAQYF.

The chain combines TRBV11-2 with TRBJ2-3, with 8 nucleotides matching TRBD2. V shed 6 bases, J shed 0 bases, and the junction held 14 bases outside the gene matches. CDR3 length: 18 residues. The germline gives CDR1 SGHAT, CDR2 FQNNGV. CDR3 nucleotides: TGTGCCAGCAGATTGACCGGCGGGAGGACCCTAAGCACAGATACGCAGTATTTT. This sequence encodes CASRLTGGRTLSTDTQYF.

The chain has TRBV5-1 and TRBJ1-2, with TRBD1 matching 9 bases. This CDR3 is built from 12 residues. Germline lookup yields CDR1 SGHRS and CDR2 YFSETQ. The ends lost 4 bases at V and 13 bases at J; junction bases unmatched: 8. The CDR3, as DNA: TGCGCCAGCAGCCCCGAGACAGGGGGGTTCACCTTC. Encoded protein: CASSPETGGFTF.

The chain recombines TRBV5-8 with TRBJ2-1; 11 bases match TRBD2. The CDR3 has 15 residues. Germline CDR1 is SGHTS and CDR2 is YDEGEE. V was clipped by 5 bases and J by 2 bases; unmatched bases: 3. CDR3 coding DNA: TGTGCCAGCAGTTTTAGCGGGGGGGCCTACAATGAGCAGTTCTTC. Translation: CASSFSGGAYNEQFF.

CDR3 sequence: CASSNNRGAGANVLTF. For the CDR3, the DNA is TGTGCCAGCAGCAACAACAGGGGAGCTGGGGCCAACGTCCTGACTTTC. The genes are TRBV11-2 and TRBJ2-6, with 7 bases matching TRBD1. The length of the CDR3 is 16 residues. Germline loops: CDR1 SGHAT, CDR2 FQNNGV. V shed 5 bases, J shed 2 bases, and the junction held 6 bases outside the gene matches.

The chain links TRBV5-6 to TRBJ1-2; 8 bases agree with TRBD1. This CDR3 contains 16 residues. V gave up 4 bases and J gave up 7 bases; unmatched junction bases: 15. Germline V gives CDR1 SGHDT, CDR2 YYEEEE. DNA for the CDR3: TGTGCCAGCAGCCCCGCGTCCAGGACAGGGCGCGGTGGCTACACCTTC. Encoded protein: CASSPASRTGRGGYTF. Full variable domain (rest looked up from reference TRBV5-6 and TRBJ1-2): DAGVTQSPTHLIKTRGQQVTLRCSPKSGHDTVSWYQQALGQGPQFIFQYYEEEERQRGNFPDRFSGHQFPNYSSELNVNALLLGDSALYLCASSPASRTGRGGYTFGSGTRLTVV.

The genes are TRBV3-1 (or the pseudogene TRBV3-2) and TRBJ2-2; D ambiguous. With 5 bases removed from V and 5 bases from J, the gap between germline ends came to 12 bases. The germline gives CDR1 LGHDT, CDR2 YNNKEL (reference sequence). The CDR3 is 14 residues long. CDR3 bases: TGTGCCAGCAGCTACAACCCGGGTACCGGGGAGCTGTTTTTT. It specifies CASSYNPGTGELFF.

V and J are TRBV7-2 and TRBJ2-5; unclear D gene. Germline CDR1 reads SGHTA; CDR2 reads FQGNSA. The CDR3 is 14 residues long. V lost 1 base and J lost 4, with 10 bases in between. The CDR3 loop reads CASSLGPGRETQYF. Written as DNA, the CDR3 is TGTGCCAGCAGCTTAGGGCCAGGAAGAGAGACCCAGTACTTC.

The rearrangement uses TRBV5-4 and TRBJ2-1, with TRBD2 matching over 8 bases. This CDR3 comprises 14 residues. CDR1 is SGHNT and CDR2 is YYREEE in the germline V gene (reference sequence). V trimming: 4 bases; J trimming: 7 bases; junction bases outside the gene matches: 7. Here the CDR3 reads CASSPLSGANEQFF. CDR3 in DNA: TGTGCCAGCAGCCCCCTTAGCGGGGCTAATGAGCAGTTCTTC. The full variable domain, in which reference TRBV5-4 and TRBJ2-1 provide the parts outside the CDR3, is ETGVTQSPTHLIKTRGQQVTLRCSSQSGHNTVSWYQQALGQGPQFIFQYYREEENGRGNFPPRFSGLQFPNYSSELNVNALELDDSALYLCASSPLSGANEQFFGPGTRLTVL.

The chain joins TRBV6-5 to TRBJ1-5; the D gene is possibly TRBD1 (5 bases). CDR3 size: 14 residues. V was clipped by 7 bases and J by 2 bases, with 12 bases between them. Germline V gives CDR1 MNHEY, CDR2 SVGAGI. DNA of the CDR3: TGTGCCAGCATGGGCAGGGCGCGCAATCAGCCCCAGCATTTT. This translates into CASMGRARNQPQHF.

CDR3 amino acids: CASSLYQGATDTQYF. The CDR3 DNA sequence: TGTGCCAGCAGCCTTTATCAGGGCGCCACAGATACGCAGTATTTT. This chain links TRBV7-9 with TRBJ2-3, with D tentatively TRBD1 (5 bases). With 5 bases removed from V and 2 bases from J, the gap between germline ends came to 14 bases. This CDR3 region has 15 residues. Germline loops: CDR1 SEHNR, CDR2 FQNEAQ (reference sequence).

The CDR3 spells CASTLQDSNQPQHF. DNA of the CDR3: TGTGCCAGCACCTTACAGGATAGCAATCAGCCCCAGCATTTT. The chain recombines TRBV6-5 with TRBJ1-5; tentatively, D is TRBD1 (5 bases). Germline V gene data show CDR1 as MNHEY and CDR2 as SVGAGI. Between the trimmed V and J ends, which lost 7 bases and 0 bases, there was a span of 10 bases. The CDR3 is made up of 14 amino acids.

The rearrangement links TRBV14 to TRBJ2-1, with 11 bases fitting TRBD2. The V gene end was trimmed by 5 bases and the J gene end by 9 bases; junction bases not matched to a gene: 3. The CDR3 loop spans 13 amino acids. Germline V gene data show CDR1 as SGHDN and CDR2 as FVKESK. The CDR3 loop reads CASSFLAGGEQFF. The CDR3 coding sequence is TGTGCCAGCAGCTTCCTAGCGGGAGGTGAGCAGTTCTTC.

This chain uses TRBV9 with TRBJ2-1; 7 bases match TRBD2. Trimming took 6 bases from V and 9 from J; bases not matched to a gene: 6. Germline values: CDR1 SGDLS, CDR2 YYNGEE. This CDR3 spans 12 amino acids. CDR3 DNA sequence: TGTGCCAGCAATACGGGGGGACGTGAGCAGTTCTTC. Residues: CASNTGGREQFF.

The rearrangement joins TRBV14 to TRBJ2-1; 8 bases are a match to TRBD1. Germline-derived CDR1 and CDR2 are SGHDN and FVKESK. The CDR3 length is 17 residues. With V trimmed by 1 base and J by 8 bases, 13 bases remained unmatched. The CDR3 sequence: CASSQGQGAGFWDEQFF. The CDR3 coding sequence is TGTGCCAGCAGCCAAGGTCAGGGGGCCGGGTTTTGGGATGAGCAGTTCTTC.

The gene calls are TRBV12-3 or TRBV12-4 and TRBJ1-2; tentatively, D is TRBD1 (6 bases). Trimming took 1 base from V and 3 from J, leaving 6 bases between them. CDR3 length: 13 residues. The CDR3 protein is CASSLDRDYGYTF. The CDR3 nucleotides read TGTGCCAGCAGTTTAGACAGGGACTATGGCTACACCTTC.

The chain couples TRBV6-5 to TRBJ2-1, with 10 bases matching TRBD2. Per the germline V gene, CDR1 is MNHEY and CDR2 is SVGAGI. V dropped 4 bases and J dropped 8; count of bases not matched to a gene: 11. The length of the CDR3 is 16 residues. CDR3 region: CASSSRLAGGFDEQFF. CDR3 coding DNA: TGTGCCAGCAGTTCCCGACTAGCGGGCGGGTTCGATGAGCAGTTCTTC.

This chain connects TRBV10-3 to TRBJ2-3; 8 bases line up with TRBD2. This CDR3 spans 15 amino acids. Trimming at V came to 11 bases and at J to 1 base, leaving 11 bases not matched to a gene. The germline CDR1 and CDR2 sequences are ENHRY and SYGVKD. The CDR3 loop is CAANSGGARTDTQYF. CDR3 DNA: TGTGCCGCCAACAGCGGGGGCGCTCGCACAGATACGCAGTATTTT.

The chain has TRBV27 and TRBJ2-3, with 12 positions matching TRBD2. There are 16 residues in the CDR3. V shed 4 bases, J shed 6 bases, and the junction held 8 bases outside the gene matches. The germline V gene encodes CDR1 MNHEY and CDR2 SMNVEV (reference sequence). The CDR3 loop is CASSWILAGGPDTQYF. The CDR3 nucleotides read TGTGCCAGCAGTTGGATTCTAGCGGGAGGGCCCGATACGCAGTATTTT.

The CDR3 reads CASSTLDTGNTIYF. The CDR3 DNA is TGTGCCAGTAGTACCTTGGACACTGGAAACACCATATATTTT. The J gene is TRBJ1-3, the V gene TRBV19; D may be TRBD1 (5 bases). The germline CDR1 and CDR2 sequences are LNHDA and SQIVND (reference sequence). Between the trimmed V and J ends, which lost 4 bases and 2 bases, there was a span of 9 bases. This CDR3 has 14 residues.

The table lists this clone with a count of one. The gene calls are TRBV2 and TRBJ2-2; D gene uncertain. CDR3 length: 14 residues. CDR1 and CDR2 (germline): SNHLY, FYNNEI. The V and J ends lost 6 bases and 3 bases respectively, with 11 bases between them. Here the CDR3 DNA reads TGTGCCAGCAGGGTAGATGTAGACACCGGGGAGCTGTTTTTT. Translated: CASRVDVDTGELFF. Full variable domain (remainder filled in from reference TRBV2 and TRBJ2-2): EPEVTQTPSHQVTQMGQEVILRCVPISNHLYFYWYRQILGQKVEFLVSFYNNEISEKSEIFDDQFSVERPDGSNFTLKIRSTKLEDSAMYFCASRVDVDTGELFFGEGSRLTVL.

This clone occurred once. The chain couples TRBV7-3 to TRBJ1-1; 7 nucleotides match TRBD1. CDR1 is SGHTA and CDR2 is FQGTGA in the germline V gene. V shed 5 bases, J shed 3 bases, and the junction held 18 bases outside the gene matches. The CDR3 covers 18 residues. The CDR3 coding sequence is TGTGCCAGCAGCCCCCCGGGGGAGGACAGGCTCCCCCACACTGAAGCTTTCTTT. Protein sequence: CASSPPGEDRLPHTEAFF. Full variable domain (missing parts from reference TRBV7-3 and TRBJ1-1): GAGVSQTPSNKVTEKGKYVELRCDPISGHTALYWYRQSLGQGPEFLIYFQGTGAADDSGLPNDRFFAVRPEGSVSTLKIQRTERGDSAVYLCASSPPGEDRLPHTEAFFGQGTRLTVV.

The CDR3, as DNA: TGTGCCAGCAGCCGACTAGGGACTAGCGGGAGCGGAGGTGGCACAGATACGCAGTATTTT. Translated: CASSRLGTSGSGGGTDTQYF. The chain is built from TRBV3-1 (or the pseudogene TRBV3-2) and TRBJ2-3; TRBD2 aligns across 14 bases. The CDR3 loop spans 20 amino acids. Germline CDR1 is LGHDT and CDR2 is YNNKEL (reference sequence). V lost 4 bases, J lost 1 base, and 13 bases stayed unmatched.

The V gene is TRBV19, the J gene TRBJ2-3, with D perhaps TRBD2 (5 bases). The CDR3 extends over 15 amino acids. CDR1 and CDR2 from the germline V gene are LNHDA and SQIVND (reference sequence). Trimming removed 6 bases at V and 0 bases at J, with 13 bases between. CDR3: CASREVPTSTDTQYF. The CDR3 DNA follows: TGTGCCAGTAGGGAGGTACCAACTAGCACAGATACGCAGTATTTT.

J is TRBJ1-5 and V is TRBV4-1; a possible D gene is TRBD1 (5 bases). Looked up from germline, CDR1 is MGHRA and CDR2 is YSYEKL. This CDR3 contains 14 residues. V was shortened by 2 bases and J by 1 base, with 6 bases between the two germline ends. CDR3 in amino acids: CASSQQGSNQPQHF. CDR3 nucleotides: TGCGCCAGCAGCCAACAGGGAAGCAATCAGCCCCAGCATTTT.

The chain recombines TRBV24-1 with TRBJ2-7; perhaps TRBD1 as D (5 bases). Trimming pared 10 bases from V and 5 bases from J, leaving 14 bases between. This CDR3 has 12 amino acids. The germline V gene encodes CDR1 KGHDR and CDR2 SFDVKD. In DNA form, the CDR3 reads TGTGCCACGGGGCAGGGTTCCCACGAGCAGTACTTC. Translated: CATGQGSHEQYF.